The entry below describes one TCR beta chain. The antigen is unknown. A read error is possible here, since a much larger clone lies one base away. This sample is part of a study of blood T cells in healthy people across ages. CDR1 is MNHEY and CDR2 is SMNVEV in the germline V gene (reference sequence). V shed 3 bases, J shed 15 bases, and the junction held 13 bases outside the gene matches. The CDR3 has 16 residues. Extractions gave at least 6 micrograms of total RNA per sample. Study results and caveats: Across samples, TCR beta diversity tracked strongly with naive T cell percentage.

A J-beta primer mix and a sample-barcoded 5' primer were used in a second PCR of about 6 to 12 cycles. No fewer than 3 million CDR3-containing paired-end reads came from each sample. Via MiXCR, TCRdb re-called the 5' RACE reads, giving one row per CDR3 protein. The top ten hold roughly 17% of the sample, which has 870,000 or so distinct CDR3 sequences, under 30% seen once. The sample was blood. This chain joins TRBV27 and TRBJ2-1; the match to TRBD2 covers 14 bases. This receptor was obtained from a woman of 80 years or more in good health. CDR3: CASSFRLAGGGPGRFF. CDR3 nucleotides: TGTGCCAGCAGTTTCCGACTAGCGGGAGGGGGTCCGGGGCGGTTCTTC.